The sequence of this T cell receptor beta chain was determined in a study of blood T cell repertoires in COVID-19. Study context: Samples representing acute and convalescent COVID-19 were sourced from the United States, Italy and Spain. PBMCs, B-cell-depleted T cells, or T cells provided the cDNA or gDNA that made up the material.

Source study methods: Counts of nucleated cells, estimated from reference gene primer amplification, were obtained. TCRdb's copy holds only in-frame clones and misses some; the assay was immunoSEQ multiplex PCR. V and J calls plus clone size are reproduced from that table; the DNA served to infer D and trimming. The sample shows about 180,000 clones, 80% to 90% of them seen only once. The CDR3 length is 16 residues. V lost 2 bases and J lost 0, with 13 bases in between. Germline CDR1 reads MNHNY; CDR2 reads SVGAGI (reference sequence). The rearrangement joins TRBV6-6 to TRBJ1-1, with D perhaps matching TRBD1 (6 bases). This receptor was obtained from a man younger than 35 who had recovered from COVID-19. The specimen was peripheral blood. The CDR3 loop is CASSYQGPGMNTEAFF. The CDR3 DNA reads TGTGCCAGCAGTTACCAGGGGCCTGGAATGAACACTGAAGCTTTCTTT.